A selection of T cell receptor beta chains follows, all from one sample in a study of radiotherapy plus CTLA-4 blockade in lung cancer. Data came from immunoSEQ multiplex PCR; TCRdb stores just in-frame clones and leaves some out. This table has around 37,000 clones, around 70% appearing once. Sequences were derived from peripheral blood, sampled from a patient treated with radiotherapy plus ipilimumab. Receptor source: a human donor with non-small cell lung cancer who had stable disease on radiotherapy plus ipilimumab. CDR3s include the opening cysteine and the closing phenylalanine or tryptophan. Each record gives: clone size, V gene, J gene, D gene, CDR3 DNA, CDR3 protein. D genes are given only for firm matches. A row's size may be missing; if present it is once, few, many or a size class.

clone size: few; V gene: TRBV6-5; J gene: TRBJ1-5; D gene: TRBD1; CDR3 DNA: TGTGCCAGCAGCCGTGGGACAGGGGGTCAGCCCCAGCATTTT; CDR3 protein: CASSRGTGGQPQHF
clone size: .; V gene: TRBV14; J gene: TRBJ2-3; D gene: .; CDR3 DNA: TGTGCCAGCAGCCCACTCTACCTCCTAAGCACAGATACGCAGTATTTT; CDR3 protein: CASSPLYLLSTDTQYF
clone size: .; V gene: TRBV19; J gene: TRBJ2-1; D gene: .; CDR3 DNA: TGTGCCTCCGTGGCCAGGGGGGCATACAATGAGCAGTTCTTC; CDR3 protein: CASVARGAYNEQFF
clone size: .; V gene: TRBV11-1; J gene: TRBJ2-2; D gene: TRBD2; CDR3 DNA: TGTGCCAGCAGCTCACGGGGGGGCAGGTACCTCGCGAACACCGGGGAGCTGTTTTTT; CDR3 protein: CASSSRGGRYLANTGELFF
clone size: .; V gene: TRBV19; J gene: TRBJ2-5; D gene: TRBD2; CDR3 DNA: TGTGCCAGTAGTATTCTGGAAGCGGGGGGTCGACAAGAGACCCAGTACTTC; CDR3 protein: CASSILEAGGRQETQYF
clone size: once; V gene: TRBV30; J gene: TRBJ2-1; D gene: TRBD2; CDR3 DNA: TGTGCCTGGAGTGCGGGGGGAGGAAATGAGCAGTTCTTC; CDR3 protein: CAWSAGGGNEQFF
clone size: .; V gene: TRBV10-3; J gene: TRBJ2-1; D gene: TRBD2; CDR3 DNA: TGTGCCATCAGTAAAACGGGGGGTTCCTACAATGAGCAGTTCTTC; CDR3 protein: CAISKTGGSYNEQFF
clone size: few; V gene: TRBV11-3; J gene: TRBJ2-7; D gene: .; CDR3 DNA: TGTGCCAGCGTGGGTTCAGCGGCCGAGCAGTACTTC; CDR3 protein: CASVGSAAEQYF
clone size: .; V gene: TRBV6-4; J gene: TRBJ2-3; D gene: .; CDR3 DNA: TGTGCCAGCAGTGAACTCCTAGGGGCCACAGATACGCAGTATTTT; CDR3 protein: CASSELLGATDTQYF
clone size: few; V gene: TRBV19; J gene: TRBJ2-1; D gene: TRBD2; CDR3 DNA: TGTGCCAGTAGTATAGGAGCGGGGGGGTACAATGAGCAGTTCTTC; CDR3 protein: CASSIGAGGYNEQFF
clone size: few; V gene: TRBV29-1; J gene: TRBJ1-1; D gene: .; CDR3 DNA: TGCAGCGTTGAGAGGCAACGTGGAGCTTTCTTT; CDR3 protein: CSVERQRGAFF
clone size: few; V gene: TRBV7-9; J gene: TRBJ2-7; D gene: TRBD1; CDR3 DNA: TGTGCCAGCAGCAAAGTGGGCTTGAGGGACAGGGGCAACGAGCAGTACTTC; CDR3 protein: CASSKVGLRDRGNEQYF
clone size: many; V gene: TRBV10-2; J gene: TRBJ2-7; D gene: TRBD1; CDR3 DNA: TGCGCCAGCAGTGAGCCACCCGGGACAGGGGTACGAGGGCAGTACTTC; CDR3 protein: CASSEPPGTGVRGQYF
clone size: few; V gene: TRBV18; J gene: TRBJ1-1; D gene: TRBD1; CDR3 DNA: TGTGCCAGCTCGCTACAGGGGTTTGACACTGAAGCTTTCTTT; CDR3 protein: CASSLQGFDTEAFF
clone size: .; V gene: TRBV6-5; J gene: TRBJ2-5; D gene: TRBD1; CDR3 DNA: TGTGCCAGCAGTTACTCGAAGGGGGCGGAGACCCAGTACTTC; CDR3 protein: CASSYSKGAETQYF
clone size: .; V gene: TRBV27; J gene: TRBJ2-5; D gene: TRBD1; CDR3 DNA: TGTGCCAGCAGCCGGGACAGGGCCGGCCAAGAGACCCAGTACTTC; CDR3 protein: CASSRDRAGQETQYF
clone size: .; V gene: TRBV30; J gene: TRBJ2-1; D gene: .; CDR3 DNA: TGTGCCTGGAGTCAACGACAAGCCAATGAGCAGTTCTTC; CDR3 protein: CAWSQRQANEQFF
clone size: .; V gene: TRBV11-3; J gene: TRBJ1-1; D gene: .; CDR3 DNA: TGTGCCAGCAGCTGGACTCAGAACACTGAAGCTTTCTTT; CDR3 protein: CASSWTQNTEAFF
clone size: once; V gene: TRBV5-4; J gene: TRBJ2-3; D gene: .; CDR3 DNA: TGTGCCAGCAGCCCAAACCTGCGGACTCAAGGTGGTGGTACGCAGTATTTT; CDR3 protein: CASSPNLRTQGGGTQYF
clone size: few; V gene: TRBV27; J gene: TRBJ2-5; D gene: .; CDR3 DNA: TGTGCCAGCAGTTCGCTAGGAGGGTACCAAGAGACCCAGTACTTC; CDR3 protein: CASSSLGGYQETQYF
clone size: .; V gene: TRBV19; J gene: TRBJ2-4; D gene: .; CDR3 DNA: TGTGCCAGTAATCAGGGGCCAATAGCCAAAAACATTCAGTACTTC; CDR3 protein: CASNQGPIAKNIQYF
clone size: once; V gene: TRBV7-9; J gene: TRBJ1-1; D gene: .; CDR3 DNA: TGTGCCAGCAGCTTAGCGCGGGACGGGAACACTGAAGCTTTCTTT; CDR3 protein: CASSLARDGNTEAFF
clone size: few; V gene: TRBV25-1; J gene: TRBJ2-4; D gene: .; CDR3 DNA: TGTGCCAGCAGTGATTCCTTTGGTGTAGGAGAGGCCAAAAACATTCAGTACTTC; CDR3 protein: CASSDSFGVGEAKNIQYF
clone size: once; V gene: TRBV19; J gene: TRBJ1-2; D gene: TRBD1; CDR3 DNA: TGTGCCAGTAGTAACGTGCAGGGGGCGGGCTATGGCTACACCTTC; CDR3 protein: CASSNVQGAGYGYTF
clone size: many; V gene: TRBV5-6; J gene: TRBJ2-2; D gene: .; CDR3 DNA: TGTGCCAGCAGCTTGGACAGACCCACCGGGGAGCTGTTTTTT; CDR3 protein: CASSLDRPTGELFF
clone size: .; V gene: TRBV10-3; J gene: TRBJ2-5; D gene: .; CDR3 DNA: TGTGCCATCAGCCGGTTGGGAGGCCAAGAGACCCAGTACTTC; CDR3 protein: CAISRLGGQETQYF
clone size: .; V gene: TRBV7-9; J gene: TRBJ2-7; D gene: .; CDR3 DNA: TGTGCCAGCAGCTTAAGTAGCCTGGCCTACGAGCAGTACTTC; CDR3 protein: CASSLSSLAYEQYF
clone size: .; V gene: TRBV7-9; J gene: TRBJ1-5; D gene: .; CDR3 DNA: TGTGCCAGCAGCTCAGTGGCAGATCAGCCCCAGCATTTT; CDR3 protein: CASSSVADQPQHF
clone size: .; V gene: TRBV6-4; J gene: TRBJ2-3; D gene: .; CDR3 DNA: TGTGCCAGCACCCGCCCCACGACTAGTACCACGCAGTATTTT; CDR3 protein: CASTRPTTSTTQYF
clone size: once; V gene: TRBV6-5; J gene: TRBJ2-6; D gene: .; CDR3 DNA: TGTGCCAGCAGTTATTTCAGGGGCTCTGGGGCCAACGTCCTGACTTTC; CDR3 protein: CASSYFRGSGANVLTF
clone size: .; V gene: TRBV5-1; J gene: TRBJ1-2; D gene: .; CDR3 DNA: TGCGCCAGCAGCACTCGGGATGACTCCTATGGCTACACCTTC; CDR3 protein: CASSTRDDSYGYTF
clone size: medium-sized; V gene: TRBV11-2; J gene: TRBJ1-2; D gene: TRBD1; CDR3 DNA: TGTGCCGTTACTCAGGGACAGGGTGTCGCGGCCTTC; CDR3 protein: CAVTQGQGVAAF
clone size: .; V gene: TRBV5-6; J gene: TRBJ2-5; D gene: .; CDR3 DNA: TGTGCCAGCAGCTTGGAAGGGCGGGAAGAGACCCAGTACTTC; CDR3 protein: CASSLEGREETQYF
clone size: .; V gene: TRBV29-1; J gene: TRBJ2-2; D gene: TRBD2; CDR3 DNA: TGCAGCGTTGCGGGCGGGGGGTCGAACACCGGGGAGCTGTTTTTT; CDR3 protein: CSVAGGGSNTGELFF
clone size: .; V gene: TRBV2; J gene: TRBJ1-6; D gene: .; CDR3 DNA: TGTGCCAGCAGAGACCTAGACCGCTATAATTCACCCCTCCACTTT; CDR3 protein: CASRDLDRYNSPLHF
clone size: .; V gene: TRBV13; J gene: TRBJ1-6; D gene: TRBD1; CDR3 DNA: TGTGCCAGCAGCCTCGGGACGGGGACAGGGGACTCACCCCTCCACTTT; CDR3 protein: CASSLGTGTGDSPLHF
clone size: few; V gene: TRBV5-5; J gene: TRBJ2-2; D gene: .; CDR3 DNA: TGTGCCAGCAGCGTGACAGTGCTCACCGGGGAGCTGTTTTTT; CDR3 protein: CASSVTVLTGELFF